This T cell receptor beta chain is from a study of cytotoxic CD8 clonotypes in ibrutinib-treated CLL. Study at large: The study included 11 to 12 relapsed/refractory and 15 treatment-naive patients; roughly 17 had IGHV unmutated disease. Investigators collected response samples after a median around 12 months of treatment, range 6 to 36.

Study observations and caveats: Under therapy, public clonotypes either contracted or stayed stable, and they were uncommon. At the start, clonality exceeded age-matched healthy donors and followed circulating CD8+ T-cell counts.

Germline assignment: CDR1 SGHTA and CDR2 FQGNSA. The CDR3 consists of 14 residues. The trim removed 0 bases at V and 10 bases at J, leaving 6 bases unmatched. About this clone itself: Its target is unknown.

Sequenced by immunoSEQ multiplex PCR; TCRdb stores in-frame clones only, minus some. This table has tens of thousands of clones, around 52% appearing once. The material was PBMCs, obtained after 12 months of ibrutinib treatment. This clonotype originated in a human donor with chronic lymphocytic leukemia. The chain uses TRBV7-2 and TRBJ2-1; 7 nucleotides align to TRBD2. The chain's CDR3 is CASSLAGGLGEQFF. CDR3 nucleotide sequence: TGTGCCAGCAGCTTAGCGGGAGGGCTTGGGGAGCAGTTCTTC.